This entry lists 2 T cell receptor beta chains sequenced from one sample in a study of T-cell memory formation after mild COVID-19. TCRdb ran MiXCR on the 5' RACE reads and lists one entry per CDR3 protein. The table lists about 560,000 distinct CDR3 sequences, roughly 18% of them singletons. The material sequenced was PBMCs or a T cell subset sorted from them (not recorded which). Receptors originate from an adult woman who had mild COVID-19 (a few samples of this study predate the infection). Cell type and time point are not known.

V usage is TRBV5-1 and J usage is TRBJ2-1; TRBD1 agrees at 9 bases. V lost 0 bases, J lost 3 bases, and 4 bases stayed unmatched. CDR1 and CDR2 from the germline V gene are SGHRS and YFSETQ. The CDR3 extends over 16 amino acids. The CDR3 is CASSLVGTGIYNEQFF. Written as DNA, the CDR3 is TGCGCCAGCAGCTTGGTAGGGACAGGGATCTACAATGAGCAGTTCTTC.

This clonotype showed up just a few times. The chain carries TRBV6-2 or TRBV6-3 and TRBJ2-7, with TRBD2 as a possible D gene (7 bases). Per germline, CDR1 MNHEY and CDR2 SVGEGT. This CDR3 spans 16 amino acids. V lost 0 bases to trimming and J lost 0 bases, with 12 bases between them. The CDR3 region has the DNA TGTGCCAGCAGTTACTCGGGGGGGGCAGGCTCCTACGAGCAGTACTTC. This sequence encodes CASSYSGGAGSYEQYF.